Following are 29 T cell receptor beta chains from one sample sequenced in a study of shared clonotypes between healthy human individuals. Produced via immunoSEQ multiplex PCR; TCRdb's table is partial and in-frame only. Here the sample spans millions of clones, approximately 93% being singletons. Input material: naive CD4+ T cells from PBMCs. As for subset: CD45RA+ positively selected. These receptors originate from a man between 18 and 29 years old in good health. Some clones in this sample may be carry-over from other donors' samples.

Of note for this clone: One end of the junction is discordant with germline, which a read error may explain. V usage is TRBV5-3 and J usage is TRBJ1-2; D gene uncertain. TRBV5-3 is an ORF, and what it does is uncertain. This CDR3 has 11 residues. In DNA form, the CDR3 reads TGTGCCAGCAGCTCTAGAGTCAGCTACACCTTC. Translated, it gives CASSSRVSYTF.

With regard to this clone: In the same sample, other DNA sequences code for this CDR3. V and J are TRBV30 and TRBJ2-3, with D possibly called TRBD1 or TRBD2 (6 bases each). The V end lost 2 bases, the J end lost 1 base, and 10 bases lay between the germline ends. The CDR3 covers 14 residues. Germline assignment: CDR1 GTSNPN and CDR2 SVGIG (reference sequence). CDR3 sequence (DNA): TGTGCCTGGAGTCGGGGGCTAGGCACAGATACGCAGTATTTT. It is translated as CAWSRGLGTDTQYF.

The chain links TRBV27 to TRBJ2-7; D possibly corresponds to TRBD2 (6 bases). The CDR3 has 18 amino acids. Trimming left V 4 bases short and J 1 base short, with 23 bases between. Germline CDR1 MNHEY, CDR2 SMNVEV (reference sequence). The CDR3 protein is CASSSLSRLALRSYEQYF. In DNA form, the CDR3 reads TGTGCCAGCAGTTCGCTGTCCCGGCTAGCGTTAAGGTCCTACGAGCAGTACTTC.

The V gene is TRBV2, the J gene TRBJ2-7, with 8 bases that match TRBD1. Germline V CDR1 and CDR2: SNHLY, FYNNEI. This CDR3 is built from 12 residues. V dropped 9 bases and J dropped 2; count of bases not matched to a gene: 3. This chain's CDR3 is CASRTGTYEQYF. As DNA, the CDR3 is TGTGCCAGTCGGACAGGGACCTACGAGCAGTACTTC.

The DNA of the CDR3 is TGCGCCAGCAGCTTGCCTCGCAGGACTAGCGGGAGGCCCGTTACTAGCACAGATACGCAGTATTTT. This codes for CASSLPRRTSGRPVTSTDTQYF. The chain combines TRBV5-1 with TRBJ2-3; 14 nucleotides align to TRBD2. This CDR3 comprises 22 residues. Germline lookup yields CDR1 SGHRS and CDR2 YFSETQ. J was trimmed by 0 bases and V by 1 base; bases with no gene match: 16.

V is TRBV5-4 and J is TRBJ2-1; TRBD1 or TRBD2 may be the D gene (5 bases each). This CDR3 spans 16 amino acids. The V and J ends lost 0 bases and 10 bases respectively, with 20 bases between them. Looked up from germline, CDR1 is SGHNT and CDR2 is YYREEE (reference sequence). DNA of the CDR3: TGTGCCAGCAGCTTGGATAGGTCGAGTACAGGAGGCGAGCAGTTCTTC. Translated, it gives CASSLDRSSTGGEQFF.

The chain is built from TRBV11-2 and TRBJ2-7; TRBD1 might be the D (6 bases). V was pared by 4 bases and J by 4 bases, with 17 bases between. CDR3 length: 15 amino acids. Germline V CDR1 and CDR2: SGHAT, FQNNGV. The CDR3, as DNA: TGTGCCAGCAGCTCGCTTCAGGGGAAGAGGTACGAGCAGTACTTC. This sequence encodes CASSSLQGKRYEQYF.

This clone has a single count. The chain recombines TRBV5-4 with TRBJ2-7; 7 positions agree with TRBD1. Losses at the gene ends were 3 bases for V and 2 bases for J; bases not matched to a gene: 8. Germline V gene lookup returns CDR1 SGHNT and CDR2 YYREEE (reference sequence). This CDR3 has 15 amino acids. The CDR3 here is CASSSINRGTYEQYF. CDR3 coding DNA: TGTGCCAGCAGCTCGATAAACAGGGGAACCTACGAGCAGTACTTC.

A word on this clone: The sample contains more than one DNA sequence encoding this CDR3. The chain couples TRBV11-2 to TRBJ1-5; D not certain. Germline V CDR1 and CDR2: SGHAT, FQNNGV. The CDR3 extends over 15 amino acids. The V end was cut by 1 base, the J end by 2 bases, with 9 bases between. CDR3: CASSLVSGGNQPQHF. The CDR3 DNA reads TGTGCCAGCAGCTTAGTGTCGGGAGGCAATCAGCCCCAGCATTTT.

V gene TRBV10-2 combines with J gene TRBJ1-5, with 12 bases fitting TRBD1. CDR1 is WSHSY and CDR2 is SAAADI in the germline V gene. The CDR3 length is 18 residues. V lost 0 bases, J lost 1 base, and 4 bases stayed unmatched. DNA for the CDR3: TGCGCCAGCAGTGAGTCCGGGACAGGGGGCGCAAGCAATCAGCCCCAGCATTTT. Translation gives CASSESGTGGASNQPQHF.

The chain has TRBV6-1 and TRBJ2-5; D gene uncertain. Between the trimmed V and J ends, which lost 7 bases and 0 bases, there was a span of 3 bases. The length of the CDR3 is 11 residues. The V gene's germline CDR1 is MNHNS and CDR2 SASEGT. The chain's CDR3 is CASNDQETQYF. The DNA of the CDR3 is TGTGCCAGCAACGACCAAGAGACCCAGTACTTC.

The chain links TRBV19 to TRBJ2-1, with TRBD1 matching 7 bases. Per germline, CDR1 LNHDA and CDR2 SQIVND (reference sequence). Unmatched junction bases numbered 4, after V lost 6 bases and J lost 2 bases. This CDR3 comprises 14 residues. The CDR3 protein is CASSRDSPYNEQFF. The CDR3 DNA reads TGTGCCAGTAGCCGGGACAGCCCCTACAATGAGCAGTTCTTC.

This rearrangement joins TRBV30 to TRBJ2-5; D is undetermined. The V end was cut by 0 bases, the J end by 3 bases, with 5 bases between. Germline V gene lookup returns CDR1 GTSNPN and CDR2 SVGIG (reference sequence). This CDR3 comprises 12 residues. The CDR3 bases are TGTGCCTGGAGTGTTACAGAAGAGACCCAGTACTTC. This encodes CAWSVTEETQYF. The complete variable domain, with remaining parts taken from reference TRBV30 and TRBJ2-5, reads SQTIHQWPATLVQPVGSPLSLECTVEGTSNPNLYWYRQAAGRGLQLLFYSVGIGQISSEVPQNLSASRPQDRQFILSSKKLLLSDSGFYLCAWSVTEETQYFGPGTRLLVL.

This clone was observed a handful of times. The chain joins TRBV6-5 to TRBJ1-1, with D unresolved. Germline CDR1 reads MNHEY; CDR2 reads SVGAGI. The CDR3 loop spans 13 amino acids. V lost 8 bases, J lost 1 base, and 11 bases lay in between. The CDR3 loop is CASSKAGNTEAFF. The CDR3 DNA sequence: TGTGCCAGCTCTAAGGCCGGGAACACTGAAGCTTTCTTT.

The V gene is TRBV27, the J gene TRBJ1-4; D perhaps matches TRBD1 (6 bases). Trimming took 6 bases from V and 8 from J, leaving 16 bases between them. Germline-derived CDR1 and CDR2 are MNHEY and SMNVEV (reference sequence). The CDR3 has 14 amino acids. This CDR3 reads CASSFGGAGEKLFF. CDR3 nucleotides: TGTGCCAGCAGCTTTGGGGGCGCGGGGGAAAAACTGTTTTTT.

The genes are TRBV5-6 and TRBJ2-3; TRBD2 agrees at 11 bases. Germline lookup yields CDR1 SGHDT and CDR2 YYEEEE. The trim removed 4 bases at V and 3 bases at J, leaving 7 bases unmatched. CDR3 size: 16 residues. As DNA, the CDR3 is TGTGCCAGCAGCCCAGTTGGGACTAGCGGTACAGATACGCAGTATTTT. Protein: CASSPVGTSGTDTQYF.

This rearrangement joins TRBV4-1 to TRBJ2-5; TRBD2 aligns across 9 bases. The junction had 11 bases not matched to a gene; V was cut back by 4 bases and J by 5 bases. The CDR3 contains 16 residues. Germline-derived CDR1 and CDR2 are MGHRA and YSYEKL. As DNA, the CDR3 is TGCGCCAGCAGCCCTGGGCCAGCGGGAGGTTTGGAGACCCAGTACTTC. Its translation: CASSPGPAGGLETQYF.

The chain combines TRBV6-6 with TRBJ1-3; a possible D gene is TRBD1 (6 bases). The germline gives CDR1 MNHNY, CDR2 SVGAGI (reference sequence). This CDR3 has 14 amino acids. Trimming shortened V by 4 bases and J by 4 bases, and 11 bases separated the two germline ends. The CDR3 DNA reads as TGTGCCAGCAGTTTGGGGGGGCAAGGAAACACCATATATTTT. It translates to CASSLGGQGNTIYF.

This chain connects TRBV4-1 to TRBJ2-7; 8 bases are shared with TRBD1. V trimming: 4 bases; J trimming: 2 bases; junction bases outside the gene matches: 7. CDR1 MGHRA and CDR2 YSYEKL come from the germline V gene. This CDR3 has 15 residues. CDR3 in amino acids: CASSLGQGPTYEQYF. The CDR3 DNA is TGCGCCAGCAGCCTCGGACAGGGTCCTACCTACGAGCAGTACTTC.

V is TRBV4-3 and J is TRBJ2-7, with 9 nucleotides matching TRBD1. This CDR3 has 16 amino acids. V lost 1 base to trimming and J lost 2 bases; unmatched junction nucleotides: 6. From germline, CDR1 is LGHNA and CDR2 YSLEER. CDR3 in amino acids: CASSQGAGTGTYEQYF. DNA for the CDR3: TGCGCCAGCAGCCAAGGAGCCGGGACAGGGACCTACGAGCAGTACTTC.

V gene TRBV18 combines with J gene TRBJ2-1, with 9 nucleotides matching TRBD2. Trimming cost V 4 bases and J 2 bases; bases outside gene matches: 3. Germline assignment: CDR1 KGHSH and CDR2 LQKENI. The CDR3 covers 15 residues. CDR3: CASSRLAGTYNEQFF. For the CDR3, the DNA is TGTGCCAGCTCACGCCTAGCGGGGACCTACAATGAGCAGTTCTTC.

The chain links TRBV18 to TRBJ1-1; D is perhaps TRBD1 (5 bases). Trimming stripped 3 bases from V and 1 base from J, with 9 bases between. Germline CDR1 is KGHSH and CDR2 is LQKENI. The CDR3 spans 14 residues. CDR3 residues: CASSPRQSNTEAFF. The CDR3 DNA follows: TGTGCCAGCTCACCTAGACAGTCGAACACTGAAGCTTTCTTT. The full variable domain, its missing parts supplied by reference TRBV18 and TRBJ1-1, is NAGVMQNPRHLVRRRGQEARLRCSPMKGHSHVYWYRQLPEEGLKFMVYLQKENIIDESGMPKERFSAEFPKEGPSILRIQQVVRGDSAAYFCASSPRQSNTEAFFGQGTRLTVV.

The CDR3 bases are TGTGCCAGCAGTTTAGCGGGCAGGGGCACAGATACGCAGTATTTT. Translating gives CASSLAGRGTDTQYF. J is TRBJ2-3 and V is TRBV28, with D possibly called TRBD1 or TRBD2 (5 bases each). Germline CDR1 reads MDHEN; CDR2 reads SYDVKM. The V end lost 2 bases, the J end lost 1 base, and 10 bases lay between the germline ends. This CDR3 has 15 residues.

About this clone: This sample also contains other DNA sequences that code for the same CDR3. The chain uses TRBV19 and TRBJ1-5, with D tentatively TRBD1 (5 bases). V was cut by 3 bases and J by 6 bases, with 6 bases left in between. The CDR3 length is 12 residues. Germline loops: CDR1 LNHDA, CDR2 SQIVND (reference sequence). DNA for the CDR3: TGTGCCAGTAGTATTAGGGGTCAGCCCCAGCATTTT. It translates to CASSIRGQPQHF.

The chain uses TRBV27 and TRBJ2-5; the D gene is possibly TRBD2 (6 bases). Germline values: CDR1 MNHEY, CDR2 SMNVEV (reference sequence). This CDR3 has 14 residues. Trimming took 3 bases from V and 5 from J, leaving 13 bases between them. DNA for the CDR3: TGTGCCAGCAGTTTTGGCAGGGCGGGGGAGACCCAGTACTTC. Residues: CASSFGRAGETQYF.

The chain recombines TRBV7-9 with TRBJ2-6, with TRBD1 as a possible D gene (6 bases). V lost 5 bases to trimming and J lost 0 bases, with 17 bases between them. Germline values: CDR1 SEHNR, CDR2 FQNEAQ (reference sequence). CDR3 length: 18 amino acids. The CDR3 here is CASSRRTVLPSGANVLTF. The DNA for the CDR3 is TGTGCCAGCAGCCGGAGGACAGTTCTTCCCTCTGGGGCCAACGTCCTGACTTTC.

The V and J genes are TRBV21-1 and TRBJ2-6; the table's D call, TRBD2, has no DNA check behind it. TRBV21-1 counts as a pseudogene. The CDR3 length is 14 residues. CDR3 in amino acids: CASFGARGANVLTF. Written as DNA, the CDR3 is TGTGCCAGCTTTGGAGCTAGGGGGGCCAACGTCCTGACTTTC.

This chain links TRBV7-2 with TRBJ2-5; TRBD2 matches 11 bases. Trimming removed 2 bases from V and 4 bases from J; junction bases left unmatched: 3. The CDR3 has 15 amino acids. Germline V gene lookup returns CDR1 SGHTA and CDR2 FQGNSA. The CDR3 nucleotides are TGTGCCAGCAGCTTACCGACTAGCGGGACAGAGACCCAGTACTTC. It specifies CASSLPTSGTETQYF.

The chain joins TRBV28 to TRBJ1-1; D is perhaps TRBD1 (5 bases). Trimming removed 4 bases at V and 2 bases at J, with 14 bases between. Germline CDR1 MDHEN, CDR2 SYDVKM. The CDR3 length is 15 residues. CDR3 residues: CASSSAREANTEAFF. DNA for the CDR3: TGTGCCAGCAGTTCAGCCAGGGAGGCAAACACTGAAGCTTTCTTT. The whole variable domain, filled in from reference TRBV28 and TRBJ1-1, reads DVKVTQSSRYLVKRTGEKVFLECVQDMDHENMFWYRQDPGLGLRLIYFSYDVKMKEKGDIPEGYSVSREKKERFSLILESASTNQTSMYLCASSSAREANTEAFFGQGTRLTVV.